Below are 28 T cell receptor beta chains sequenced from a single sample in a study of beta chain features in type 1 diabetes. The entirety of the isolated RNA underwent reverse transcription, so expressed TCRB transcripts were sequenced. Data came from immunoSEQ multiplex PCR; TCRdb stores just in-frame clones and leaves some out. The sample consists of 600,000 to 700,000 clones, around an eighth of them appearing once. Their antigen targets remain unknown. Whole-study findings and limits: A moderate, significant TCRB CDR3 shortening appeared in type 1 diabetes across four CD4+ subsets.

Material: naive CD4+ T cells from blood. The source of these receptors is a man aged 18 to 30 with type 1 diabetes.

This clone was picked up a small number of times. The chain combines TRBV15 with TRBJ1-2, with a weak D call TRBD1 (5 bases). The V gene's germline CDR1 is LNHNV and CDR2 YYDKDF (reference sequence). This CDR3 is built from 17 residues. V lost 1 base, J lost 1 base, and 16 bases lay in between. CDR3 nucleotide sequence: TGTGCCACCAGCAGAGGGTCGTCAGGGAGATTTAACTATGGCTACACCTTC. Protein sequence: CATSRGSSGRFNYGYTF.

This clone was detected only a few times. V gene TRBV5-1 combines with J gene TRBJ2-1; tentative D call: TRBD1 (6 bases). The CDR3 consists of 15 residues. Germline V gene lookup returns CDR1 SGHRS and CDR2 YFSETQ. V was trimmed by 4 bases and J by 7 bases, leaving 18 bases between them. The CDR3 loop is CASSPGHSDGNEQFF. CDR3 bases: TGCGCCAGCAGCCCGGGACACTCCGATGGTAATGAGCAGTTCTTC.

This clone has a handful of counts. J is TRBJ1-4 and V is TRBV11-2, with D tentatively TRBD1 (6 bases). There are 14 residues in the CDR3. Between the trimmed V and J ends, which lost 1 base and 8 bases, there was a span of 11 bases. Germline CDR1 reads SGHAT; CDR2 reads FQNNGV. The CDR3 region has the DNA TGTGCCAGCAGCTTAGCTGCCAGGGGCGAAAAACTGTTTTTT. Amino acid sequence: CASSLAARGEKLFF.

The count of this clone is one. The chain combines TRBV9 with TRBJ1-1, with TRBD1 matching 7 bases. The J segment lost 2 bases and the V segment lost 4 bases, leaving 8 bases of the junction unmatched. Germline V gene data show CDR1 as SGDLS and CDR2 as YYNGEE. This CDR3 comprises 15 residues. The CDR3 is CASSLTGTANTEAFF. DNA of the CDR3: TGTGCCAGCAGCCTCACCGGGACAGCTAACACTGAAGCTTTCTTT.

This clone came up a few times. The J gene is TRBJ2-5, the V gene TRBV7-8; maybe TRBD2 (6 bases). The CDR3 spans 17 residues. V shed 5 bases and J shed 4 bases, with 23 bases lying between them. Looked up from germline, CDR1 is SGHVS and CDR2 is FQNEAQ. The CDR3 is CASSPGGSTLPSETQYF. CDR3 coding DNA: TGTGCCAGCAGCCCCGGGGGATCCACGCTCCCTTCAGAGACCCAGTACTTC. The entire variable domain, with the rest obtained from reference TRBV7-8 and TRBJ2-5, is as follows: GAGVSQSPRYKVAKRGQDVALRCDPISGHVSLFWYQQALGQGPEFLTYFQNEAQLDKSGLPSDRFFAERPEGSVSTLKIQRTQQEDSAVYLCASSPGGSTLPSETQYFGPGTRLLVL.

This clone was seen a handful of times. Other DNA sequences in this specimen translate into the identical CDR3. The chain joins TRBV29-1 to TRBJ2-5; possibly TRBD2 for D (7 bases). V shed 6 bases and J shed 5 bases, with 16 bases lying between them. Germline CDR1 and CDR2: SQVTM and ANQGSEA. The CDR3 spans 13 residues. In DNA, the CDR3 is TGCAGCGTCGGTGGGGGGGCCGGGGAGACCCAGTACTTC. Its protein is CSVGGGAGETQYF. Full variable domain (outside the CDR3, taken from reference TRBV29-1 and TRBJ2-5): SAVISQKPSRDICQRGTSLTIQCQVDSQVTMMFWYRQQPGQSLTLIATANQGSEATYESGFVIDKFPISRPNLTFSTLTVSNMSPEDSSIYLCSVGGGAGETQYFGPGTRLLVL.

A few counts support this clone. This sequence joins TRBV5-4 and TRBJ2-5, with D uncertain. CDR1 and CDR2 from the germline V gene are SGHNT and YYREEE (reference sequence). The germline V and J ends were trimmed by 0 bases and 2 bases, with 14 bases remaining between them. CDR3 length: 16 residues. In DNA, the CDR3 is TGTGCCAGCAGCTTGGGCTTCTTCATCGAACAAGAGACCCAGTACTTC. Its translation is CASSLGFFIEQETQYF. The entire variable domain, with the rest obtained from reference TRBV5-4 and TRBJ2-5, is as follows: ETGVTQSPTHLIKTRGQQVTLRCSSQSGHNTVSWYQQALGQGPQFIFQYYREEENGRGNFPPRFSGLQFPNYSSELNVNALELDDSALYLCASSLGFFIEQETQYFGPGTRLLVL.

This chain links TRBV5-1 with TRBJ2-7; D perhaps matches TRBD2 (5 bases). The CDR3 covers 16 residues. The V gene's germline CDR1 is SGHRS and CDR2 YFSETQ. V was clipped by 0 bases and J by 0 bases, with 13 bases between them. The CDR3 sequence is CASSLGSAGSSYEQYF. DNA of the CDR3: TGCGCCAGCAGCTTGGGGTCGGCGGGTAGCTCCTACGAGCAGTACTTC.

The chain uses TRBV28 and TRBJ1-2; tentatively, D is TRBD1 (6 bases). This CDR3 has 14 amino acids. Germline V CDR1 and CDR2: MDHEN, SYDVKM. Trimming cost V 4 bases and J 8 bases, with 17 bases left between them. CDR3 residues: CASSWTANAMGYTF. The CDR3 DNA reads TGTGCCAGCAGTTGGACAGCGAACGCTATGGGCTACACCTTC.

The chain uses TRBV5-4 and TRBJ1-1; D gene uncertain. This CDR3 has 14 residues. Germline values: CDR1 SGHNT, CDR2 YYREEE (reference sequence). The V end was cut by 1 base, the J end by 3 bases, with 10 bases between. Here the CDR3 DNA reads TGTGCCAGCAGCTTGAAGAATTCCGACACTGAAGCTTTCTTT. It translates to CASSLKNSDTEAFF.

This clone was observed a handful of times. CDR3 in DNA: TGTGCCAGCAAAGAAGGGACCGCCAATCAGCCCCAGCATTTT. Protein: CASKEGTANQPQHF. V is TRBV27 and J is TRBJ1-5, with D tentatively TRBD1 (5 bases). The CDR3 sequence is 14 residues long. Germline V gives CDR1 MNHEY, CDR2 SMNVEV (reference sequence). Trimming pared 7 bases from V and 3 bases from J, leaving 13 bases between.

In regard to this clone: Additional DNA sequences in this sample encode the identical CDR3. This chain uses TRBV19 with TRBJ2-3; the D is unclear. The CDR3 covers 11 residues. V was trimmed by 5 bases and J by 6 bases, leaving 6 bases between them. Germline CDR1 reads LNHDA; CDR2 reads SQIVND (reference sequence). CDR3 amino acids: CASSLADTQYF. CDR3 nucleotide sequence: TGTGCCAGTAGTCTGGCGGATACGCAGTATTTT.

J is TRBJ2-2 and V is TRBV4-2, with 7 bases fitting TRBD2. The length of the CDR3 is 16 residues. Germline V CDR1 and CDR2: LGHNA, YNFKEQ. V gave up 1 base and J gave up 3 bases; unmatched junction bases: 5. The CDR3 reads CASSQVGSGYTGELFF. The CDR3 DNA sequence: TGTGCCAGCAGCCAAGTCGGTAGCGGGTACACCGGGGAGCTGTTTTTT.

The chain combines TRBV2 with TRBJ2-3; the match to TRBD2 covers 8 bases. J was trimmed by 13 bases and V by 4 bases; bases with no gene match: 4. CDR3 length equals 11 residues. The V gene's germline CDR1 is SNHLY and CDR2 FYNNEI. CDR3: CASSGTSNEYF. In DNA, the CDR3 is TGTGCCAGCAGTGGGACTAGCAATGAGTATTTT. Drawing the rest from reference TRBV2 and TRBJ2-3, the complete variable domain is EPEVTQTPSHQVTQMGQEVILRCVPISNHLYFYWYRQILGQKVEFLVSFYNNEISEKSEIFDDQFSVERPDGSNFTLKIRSTKLEDSAMYFCASSGTSNEYFGPGTRLTVL.

This chain uses TRBV18 with TRBJ2-2; tentatively, D is TRBD2 (6 bases). The CDR3 sequence is 15 residues long. Trimming took 10 bases from V and 1 from J, leaving 16 bases between them. From germline, CDR1 is KGHSH and CDR2 LQKENI. The CDR3 loop reads CATVGPGGNTGELFF. The CDR3 DNA is TGTGCCACCGTCGGGCCCGGGGGGAACACCGGGGAGCTGTTTTTT.

This chain connects TRBV14 to TRBJ1-4; 8 bases line up with TRBD1. The junction had 7 bases not matched to a gene; V was cut back by 6 bases and J by 7 bases. The length of the CDR3 is 14 residues. The germline CDR1 and CDR2 sequences are SGHDN and FVKESK. The chain's CDR3 is CASSQGAPGEKLFF. The CDR3 DNA follows: TGTGCCAGCAGTCAGGGGGCGCCTGGTGAAAAACTGTTTTTT.

The J gene is TRBJ2-7, the V gene TRBV20-1; 7 bases map to TRBD1. Germline-derived CDR1 and CDR2 are DFQATT and SNEGSKA (reference sequence). The CDR3 is 10 amino acids. The trim removed 6 bases at V and 7 bases at J, leaving 3 bases unmatched. The DNA of the CDR3 is TGCAGTGCCCAGGACAGGGAGCAGTACTTC. This encodes CSAQDREQYF.

The chain is built from TRBV4-1 and TRBJ2-3, with 8 bases that match TRBD2. Germline CDR1 reads MGHRA; CDR2 reads YSYEKL. The ends lost 1 base at V and 3 bases at J; junction bases unmatched: 9. The CDR3 is 17 amino acids. Here the CDR3 DNA reads TGCGCCAGCAGCCAAGCCCCAGTAGCGGGGAAAACAGATACGCAGTATTTT. Translation gives CASSQAPVAGKTDTQYF.

The rearrangement uses TRBV7-9 and TRBJ2-7; the D gene could be TRBD1 or TRBD2 (5 bases each). The V and J ends lost 2 bases and 4 bases respectively, with 12 bases between them. The CDR3 runs 14 residues. Germline V gives CDR1 SEHNR, CDR2 FQNEAQ (reference sequence). CDR3 DNA: TGTGCCAGCAGCTTATTGGGGGTGAGGTACGAGCAGTACTTC. It yields the protein CASSLLGVRYEQYF. The whole variable domain, remainder taken from reference TRBV7-9 and TRBJ2-7, is DTGVSQNPRHKITKRGQNVTFRCDPISEHNRLYWYRQTLGQGPEFLTYFQNEAQLEKSRLLSDRFSAERPKGSFSTLEIQRTEQGDSAMYLCASSLLGVRYEQYFGPGTRLTVT.

V usage is TRBV4-2 and J usage is TRBJ1-2; D not resolved. The length of the CDR3 is 14 residues. Trimming took 0 bases from V and 5 from J, leaving 10 bases between them. Germline V lookup: CDR1 LGHNA, CDR2 YNFKEQ. CDR3 sequence (DNA): TGTGCCAGCAGCCAAGAGCCCCCCCAGTATGGCTACACCTTC. Protein product: CASSQEPPQYGYTF.

This clone was seen more than once but under ten times. The J gene is TRBJ2-3, the V gene TRBV5-6; D unclear. V shed 0 bases and J shed 4 bases, with 12 bases lying between them. Germline CDR1 reads SGHDT; CDR2 reads YYEEEE. CDR3 size: 15 residues. CDR3 loop: CASSLGVGTSDTQYF. In DNA form, the CDR3 reads TGTGCCAGCAGCTTGGGGGTCGGAACCTCAGATACGCAGTATTTT.

This clone was seen a handful of times. V and J are TRBV30 and TRBJ2-7; D remains ambiguous. Germline CDR1 and CDR2: GTSNPN and SVGIG (reference sequence). The CDR3 length is 12 residues. V dropped 7 bases and J dropped 0 bases, with 10 bases sitting between them. CDR3 nucleotides: TGTGCCTTAGCTAGACCCTCCTACGAGCAGTACTTC. Translating it yields CALARPSYEQYF.

V is TRBV25-1 and J is TRBJ1-2; no clear D gene. The V gene's germline CDR1 is MGHDK and CDR2 SYGVNS. The CDR3 loop spans 13 amino acids. Trimming pared 8 bases from V and 2 bases from J, leaving 12 bases between. CDR3 protein: CASQDLTNYGYTF. CDR3 bases: TGTGCCAGCCAGGATTTAACAAACTATGGCTACACCTTC.

The chain is built from TRBV20-1 and TRBJ2-1; no clear D gene. Germline-derived CDR1 and CDR2 are DFQATT and SNEGSKA (reference sequence). CDR3 length equals 10 residues. Trimming stripped 6 bases from V and 6 bases from J, with 6 bases between. The CDR3 sequence is CSALRNEQFF. CDR3 DNA: TGCAGTGCACTTCGCAATGAGCAGTTCTTC.

This clone was observed a handful of times. This CDR3 reads CASSVTLGQLTGELFF. CDR3 coding DNA: TGTGCCAGCAGCGTCACCCTGGGACAGCTCACCGGGGAGCTGTTTTTT. The J gene is TRBJ2-2, the V gene TRBV9, with 7 bases aligning to TRBD1. V shed 2 bases, J shed 4 bases, and the junction held 8 bases outside the gene matches. Germline V gene data show CDR1 as SGDLS and CDR2 as YYNGEE. The CDR3 runs 16 residues.

The V and J genes are TRBV11-2 and TRBJ2-5, with D unclear. V dropped 7 bases and J dropped 2 bases, with 11 bases sitting between them. CDR3 size: 13 residues. CDR1 is SGHAT and CDR2 is FQNNGV in the germline V gene. CDR3 amino acids: CASTPGRQETQYF. CDR3 coding DNA: TGTGCCAGCACCCCCGGACGGCAAGAGACCCAGTACTTC. Combining the CDR3 with reference TRBV11-2 and TRBJ2-5 gives the whole variable domain EAGVAQSPRYKIIEKRQSVAFWCNPISGHATLYWYQQILGQGPKLLIQFQNNGVVDDSQLPKDRFSAERLKGVDSTLKIQPAKLEDSAVYLCASTPGRQETQYFGPGTRLLVL.

This sequence joins TRBV5-1 and TRBJ2-2; 8 nucleotides agree with TRBD1. Germline V CDR1 and CDR2: SGHRS, YFSETQ. The CDR3 loop spans 14 amino acids. After removal of 4 bases from V and 5 bases from J, the junction contained 4 bases not matched to a gene. The CDR3 nucleotides are TGCGCCAGCAGCCCCCAGGGGGCAACCGGGGAGCTGTTTTTT. Amino acid sequence: CASSPQGATGELFF.

The J gene is TRBJ2-1, the V gene TRBV30, with 12 bases fitting TRBD2. With 0 bases clipped from V and 6 bases from J, the junction kept 9 bases outside the gene matches. This CDR3 is 17 amino acids long. Looked up from germline, CDR1 is GTSNPN and CDR2 is SVGIG (reference sequence). The CDR3 here is CAWSVTLLAGGSNEQFF. In nucleotides, the CDR3 is TGTGCCTGGAGTGTCACCCTCCTAGCGGGGGGGAGCAATGAGCAGTTCTTC.